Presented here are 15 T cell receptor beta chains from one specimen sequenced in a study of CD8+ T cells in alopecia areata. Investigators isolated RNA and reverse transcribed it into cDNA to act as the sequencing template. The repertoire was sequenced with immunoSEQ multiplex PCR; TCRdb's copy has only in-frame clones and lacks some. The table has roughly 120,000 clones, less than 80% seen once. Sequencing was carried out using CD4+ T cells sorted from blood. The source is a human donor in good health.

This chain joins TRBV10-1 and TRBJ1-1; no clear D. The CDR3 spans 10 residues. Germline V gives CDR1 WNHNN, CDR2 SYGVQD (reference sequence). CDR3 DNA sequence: TGCGCTTATAGAGGCGAGGAAGCTTTCTTT. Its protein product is CAYRGEEAFF.

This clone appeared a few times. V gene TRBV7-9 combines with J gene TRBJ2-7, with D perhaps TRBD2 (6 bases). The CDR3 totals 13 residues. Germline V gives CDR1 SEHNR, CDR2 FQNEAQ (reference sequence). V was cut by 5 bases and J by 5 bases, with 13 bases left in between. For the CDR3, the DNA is TGTGCCAGCAGCCCGGGACTTCCAAACGAGCAGTACTTC. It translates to CASSPGLPNEQYF.

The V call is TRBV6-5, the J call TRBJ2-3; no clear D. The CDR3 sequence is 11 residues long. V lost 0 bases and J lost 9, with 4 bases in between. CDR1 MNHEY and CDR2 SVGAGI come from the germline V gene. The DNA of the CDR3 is TGTGCCAGCAGTTACTCGGGGACGCAGTATTTT. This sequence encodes CASSYSGTQYF.

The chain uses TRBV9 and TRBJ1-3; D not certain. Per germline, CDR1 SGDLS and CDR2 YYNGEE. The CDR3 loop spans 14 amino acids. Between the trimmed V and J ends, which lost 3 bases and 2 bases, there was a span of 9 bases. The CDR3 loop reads CASSAGTAGNTIYF. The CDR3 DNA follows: TGTGCCAGCAGCGCGGGTACGGCTGGAAACACCATATATTTT.

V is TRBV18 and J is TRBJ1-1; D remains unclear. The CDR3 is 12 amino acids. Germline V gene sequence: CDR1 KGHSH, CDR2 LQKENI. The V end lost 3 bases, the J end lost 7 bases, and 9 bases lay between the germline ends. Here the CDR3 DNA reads TGTGCCAGCTCACCGAACAGAAATGAAGCTTTCTTT. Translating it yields CASSPNRNEAFF.

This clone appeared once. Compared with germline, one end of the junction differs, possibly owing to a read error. CDR3 coding DNA: TGCGCCGGCAGTCGCCCATCGAGCTCCTACGAGCAGTACTTC. Protein: CAGSRPSSSYEQYF. V usage is TRBV23-1 and J usage is TRBJ2-7; D is unclear. TRBV23-1 has ORF status, its function being uncertain. CDR3 length: 14 amino acids.

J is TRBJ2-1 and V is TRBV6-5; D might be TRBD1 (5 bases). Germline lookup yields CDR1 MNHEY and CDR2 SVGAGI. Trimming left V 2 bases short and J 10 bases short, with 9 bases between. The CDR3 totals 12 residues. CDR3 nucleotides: TGTGCCAGCAGTTACGGCTCAGGGGAGCAGTTCTTC. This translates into CASSYGSGEQFF.

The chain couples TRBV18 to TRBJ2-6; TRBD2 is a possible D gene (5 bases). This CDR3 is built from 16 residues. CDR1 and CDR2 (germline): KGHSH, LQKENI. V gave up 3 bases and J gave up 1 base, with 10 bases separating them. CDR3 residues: CASSPLRESGANVLTF. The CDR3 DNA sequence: TGTGCCAGCTCACCTCTTCGGGAATCTGGGGCCAACGTCCTGACTTTC.

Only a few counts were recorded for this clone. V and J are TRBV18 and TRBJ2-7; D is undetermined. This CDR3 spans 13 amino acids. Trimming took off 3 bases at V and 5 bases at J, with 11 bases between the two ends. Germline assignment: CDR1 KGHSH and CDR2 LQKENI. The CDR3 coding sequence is TGTGCCAGCTCACCTTCCTGGCGCGACGAGCAGTACTTC. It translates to CASSPSWRDEQYF.

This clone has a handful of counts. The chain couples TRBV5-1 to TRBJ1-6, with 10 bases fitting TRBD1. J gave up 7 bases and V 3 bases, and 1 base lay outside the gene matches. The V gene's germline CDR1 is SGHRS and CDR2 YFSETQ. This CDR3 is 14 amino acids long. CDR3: CASSSGQGNSPLHF. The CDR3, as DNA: TGCGCCAGCAGCTCGGGACAGGGGAATTCACCCCTCCACTTT.

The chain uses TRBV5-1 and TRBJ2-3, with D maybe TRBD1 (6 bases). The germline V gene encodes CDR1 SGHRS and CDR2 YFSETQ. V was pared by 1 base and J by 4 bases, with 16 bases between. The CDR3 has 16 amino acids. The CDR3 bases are TGCGCCAGCAGCTTGTTCGTTGGCAGGGGTTCAGATACGCAGTATTTT. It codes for CASSLFVGRGSDTQYF.

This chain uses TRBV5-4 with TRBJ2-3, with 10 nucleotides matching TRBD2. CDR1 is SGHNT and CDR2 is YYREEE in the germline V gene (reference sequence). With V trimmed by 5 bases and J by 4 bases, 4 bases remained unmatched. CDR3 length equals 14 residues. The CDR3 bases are TGTGCCAGCAGAGCGGGAGGGGTGGCAGATACGCAGTATTTT. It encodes CASRAGGVADTQYF.

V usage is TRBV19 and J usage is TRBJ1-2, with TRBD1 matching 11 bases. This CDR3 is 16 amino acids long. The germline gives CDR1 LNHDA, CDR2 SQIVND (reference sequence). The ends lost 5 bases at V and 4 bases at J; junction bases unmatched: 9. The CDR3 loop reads CASSVGQGVLGYGYTF. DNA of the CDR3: TGTGCCAGTAGTGTGGGACAGGGGGTCCTCGGCTATGGCTACACCTTC.

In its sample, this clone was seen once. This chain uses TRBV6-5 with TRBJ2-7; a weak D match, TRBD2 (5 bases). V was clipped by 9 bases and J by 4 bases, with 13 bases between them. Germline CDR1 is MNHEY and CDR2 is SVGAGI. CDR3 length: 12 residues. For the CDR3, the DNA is TGTGCCAGACCCCGAGGGTGGTACGAGCAGTACTTC. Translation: CARPRGWYEQYF.

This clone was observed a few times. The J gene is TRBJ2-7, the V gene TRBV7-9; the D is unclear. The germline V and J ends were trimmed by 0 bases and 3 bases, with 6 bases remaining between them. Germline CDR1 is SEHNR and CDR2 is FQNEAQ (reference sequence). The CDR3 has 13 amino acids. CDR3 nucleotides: TGTGCCAGCAGCTTAGCGGGCGGCTACGAGCAGTACTTC. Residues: CASSLAGGYEQYF. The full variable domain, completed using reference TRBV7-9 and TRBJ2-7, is DTGVSQNPRHKITKRGQNVTFRCDPISEHNRLYWYRQTLGQGPEFLTYFQNEAQLEKSRLLSDRFSAERPKGSFSTLEIQRTEQGDSAMYLCASSLAGGYEQYFGPGTRLTVT.